This T cell receptor beta chain was found in a study of blood T cell repertoires in COVID-19. In its sample, this clone was seen a few times. The CDR3 consists of 13 residues. V gave up 4 bases and J gave up 9 bases, with 14 bases separating them. Germline V gene sequence: CDR1 SGHRS, CDR2 YFSETQ. Repertoires were generated with immunoSEQ multiplex PCR, while TCRdb's copy carries only in-frame clones and drops some. There are under 300,000 clones in the sample; roughly 90% occur only once, and approximately 2% lies in the top ten. This sequence joins TRBV5-1 and TRBJ2-1; possible D gene TRBD1, 6 bases. Sequencing input: peripheral blood. This TCR derives from a woman in her 40s who had recovered from COVID-19. CDR3 nucleotides: TGCGCCAGCAGCCGGGTAGGGGACACTGAGCAGTTCTTC. Protein sequence: CASSRVGDTEQFF. The full variable domain, in which reference TRBV5-1 and TRBJ2-1 provide the parts outside the CDR3, is KAGVTQTPRYLIKTRGQQVTLSCSPISGHRSVSWYQQTPGQGLQFLFEYFSETQRNKGNFPGRFSGRQFSNSRSEMNVSTLELGDSALYLCASSRVGDTEQFFGPGTRLTVL.